Below, 23 T cell receptor beta chains from the same sample are listed, as sequenced in a study of blood T cell repertoires in COVID-19. Profiled with immunoSEQ multiplex PCR; TCRdb holds only in-frame clones, not every one. Here the sample spans 120,000 to 150,000 clones, 80% to 90% being singletons. Sequencing input: peripheral blood. The receptor set was obtained from a man aged 18 to 29 with COVID-19, enrolled during active disease.

J is TRBJ1-1 and V is TRBV18; 8 nucleotides match TRBD1. In germline, CDR1 is KGHSH, CDR2 LQKENI. With V trimmed by 2 bases and J by 1 base, 6 bases remained unmatched. The CDR3 totals 16 residues. The CDR3 DNA sequence: TGTGCCAGCTCACCAATAAGGACAGGGACGAACACTGAAGCTTTCTTT. It translates to CASSPIRTGTNTEAFF. The full variable domain, completed using reference TRBV18 and TRBJ1-1, is NAGVMQNPRHLVRRRGQEARLRCSPMKGHSHVYWYRQLPEEGLKFMVYLQKENIIDESGMPKERFSAEFPKEGPSILRIQQVVRGDSAAYFCASSPIRTGTNTEAFFGQGTRLTVV.

This chain joins TRBV28 and TRBJ1-4, with D perhaps matching TRBD1 (5 bases). The V and J ends lost 2 bases and 3 bases respectively, with 16 bases between them. This CDR3 has 17 amino acids. Germline V gives CDR1 MDHEN, CDR2 SYDVKM. CDR3 amino acids: CASSLQPWRGSNEKLFF. Here the CDR3 DNA reads TGTGCCAGCAGTTTACAACCTTGGAGGGGCTCTAATGAAAAACTGTTTTTT.

About this clone: Mismatch with germline at one junction end may stem from a read error. The V call is TRBV7-3, the J call TRBJ2-7; 7 nucleotides align to TRBD2. CDR3 length equals 12 residues. Per the germline V gene, CDR1 is SGHTA and CDR2 is FQGTGA. CDR3 nucleotide sequence: TGTGCCAGCACCCATGTGACTAGCATCGAGGACTTC. Amino acid sequence: CASTHVTSIEDF.

V gene TRBV11-3 combines with J gene TRBJ2-1, with 10 bases aligning to TRBD1. Germline V lookup: CDR1 SGHNT, CDR2 YENEEA. This CDR3 region has 14 residues. V lost 5 bases and J lost 8; bases outside the gene matches: 6. In DNA, the CDR3 is TGTGCCAGCAGCAAGGGACAGGGGAGGCATGAGCAGTTCTTC. This translates into CASSKGQGRHEQFF.

This chain joins TRBV4-1 and TRBJ2-1, with TRBD2 matching over 9 bases. The CDR3 covers 17 residues. V lost 5 bases, J lost 8 bases, and 16 bases stayed unmatched. Germline V gives CDR1 MGHRA, CDR2 YSYEKL. The CDR3 DNA follows: TGCGCCAGCAGCGACCGGCAGGCGGGAGGGCCTGGTGATGAGCAGTTCTTC. Translated: CASSDRQAGGPGDEQFF.

This clone has just one count. The V and J genes are TRBV27 and TRBJ1-4, with 9 bases aligning to TRBD1. The CDR3 loop spans 15 amino acids. In germline, CDR1 is MNHEY, CDR2 SMNVEV (reference sequence). Trimming cost V 8 bases and J 5 bases; bases outside gene matches: 9. The CDR3 DNA sequence: TGTGCCAGCCGGGACCCGGGACAGGGAAATGAAAAACTGTTTTTT. Translating gives CASRDPGQGNEKLFF.

This clone has only one observation. The J gene is TRBJ2-1, the V gene TRBV28, with D maybe TRBD1 (5 bases). Per the germline V gene, CDR1 is MDHEN and CDR2 is SYDVKM. This CDR3 is 12 amino acids long. Trimming stripped 4 bases from V and 12 bases from J, with 13 bases between. This CDR3 reads CASSSPTRGQFF. CDR3 DNA sequence: TGTGCCAGCAGTTCCCCCACAAGGGGGCAGTTCTTC.

This clone was picked up one time. The genes are TRBV2 and TRBJ1-1; 7 bases map to TRBD1. The CDR3 covers 14 residues. Per the germline V gene, CDR1 is SNHLY and CDR2 is FYNNEI. The V gene end was trimmed by 6 bases and the J gene end by 0 bases; junction bases not matched to a gene: 4. The CDR3 sequence: CASRRDSMNTEAFF. The CDR3 DNA is TGTGCCAGCAGAAGGGACAGCATGAACACTGAAGCTTTCTTT. The full variable domain, in which reference TRBV2 and TRBJ1-1 provide the parts outside the CDR3, is EPEVTQTPSHQVTQMGQEVILRCVPISNHLYFYWYRQILGQKVEFLVSFYNNEISEKSEIFDDQFSVERPDGSNFTLKIRSTKLEDSAMYFCASRRDSMNTEAFFGQGTRLTVV.

This chain joins TRBV9 and TRBJ2-4; D perhaps matches TRBD1 (5 bases). Germline V gene data show CDR1 as SGDLS and CDR2 as YYNGEE. The V end was cut by 4 bases, the J end by 8 bases, with 22 bases between. The length of the CDR3 is 16 residues. In nucleotides, the CDR3 is TGTGCCAGCAGCCCAGGGTCCTCCTCACGGTGGGACATTCAGTACTTC. It specifies CASSPGSSSRWDIQYF.

On this clone: Other DNA sequences in the sample encode the same CDR3. The V and J genes are TRBV6-5 and TRBJ1-1, with a tentative D call TRBD1 (5 bases). The CDR3 has 12 residues. Germline CDR1 MNHEY, CDR2 SVGAGI. Trimming took off 6 bases at V and 5 bases at J, with 10 bases between the two ends. CDR3 bases: TGTGCCAGCAGCTACGGGGGGACTGAAGCTTTCTTT. This translates into CASSYGGTEAFF.

V usage is TRBV10-3 and J usage is TRBJ2-7, with D possibly TRBD2 on 5 matching bases. CDR1 and CDR2 (germline): ENHRY, SYGVKD. V gave up 8 bases and J gave up 0 bases, with 14 bases separating them. The CDR3 sequence is 14 residues long. CDR3 sequence reads: CAIRGPGSSYEQYF. The CDR3 DNA reads as TGTGCCATCCGAGGGCCAGGTTCCTCCTACGAGCAGTACTTC.

V gene TRBV28 combines with J gene TRBJ1-2; 12 bases line up with TRBD1. The junction had 8 bases not matched to a gene; V was cut back by 4 bases and J by 8 bases. Per the germline V gene, CDR1 is MDHEN and CDR2 is SYDVKM. The CDR3 contains 15 residues. The CDR3 DNA is TGTGCCAGCAGTTATGGGACAGGGGGCATCTTGGGCTACACCTTC. Translated, it gives CASSYGTGGILGYTF.

The chain carries TRBV19 and TRBJ2-5; TRBD1 matches 10 bases. V dropped 3 bases and J dropped 5; count of bases not matched to a gene: 6. CDR3 length: 15 residues. Germline V gives CDR1 LNHDA, CDR2 SQIVND (reference sequence). CDR3 sequence (DNA): TGTGCCAGTAGTATCGGGACAGGGGTGAGGGAGACCCAGTACTTC. It codes for CASSIGTGVRETQYF.

The chain links TRBV30 to TRBJ2-7, with unresolved D. Per germline, CDR1 GTSNPN and CDR2 SVGIG (reference sequence). Trimming shortened V by 4 bases and J by 1 base, and 5 bases separated the two germline ends. The CDR3 loop spans 11 amino acids. CDR3 DNA: TGTGCCTGGACAAATTCCTACGAGCAGTACTTC. Residues: CAWTNSYEQYF.

This clone came up once. J is TRBJ2-3 and V is TRBV4-3; 7 nucleotides line up with TRBD1. CDR1 is LGHNA, CDR2 YSLEER, per germline. This CDR3 has 15 amino acids. J gave up 3 bases and V 0 bases, and 3 bases lay outside the gene matches. The CDR3 here is CASSQEEQGTDTQYF. The CDR3 bases are TGCGCCAGCAGCCAAGAAGAACAGGGGACAGATACGCAGTATTTT.

The J gene is TRBJ1-2, the V gene TRBV15; weak D call: TRBD1 (5 bases). V was clipped by 3 bases and J by 7 bases, with 21 bases between them. The CDR3 length is 16 residues. In germline, CDR1 is LNHNV, CDR2 YYDKDF (reference sequence). CDR3 residues: CATSRTVGQQRRGYTF. The CDR3 nucleotides read TGTGCCACCAGCAGGACGGTGGGGCAGCAACGTCGTGGCTACACCTTC.

The CDR3 bases are TGTGCCAGCAGCTTAGGGAGACAGGGTAGGAGTGAGCAGTTCTTC. Translating it yields CASSLGRQGRSEQFF. The chain links TRBV11-2 to TRBJ2-1; 7 bases align to TRBD1. The trim removed 1 base at V and 9 bases at J, leaving 9 bases unmatched. The CDR3 loop spans 15 amino acids. Germline-derived CDR1 and CDR2 are SGHAT and FQNNGV.

The rearrangement uses TRBV7-9 and TRBJ1-1, with D tentatively TRBD1 (6 bases). V was trimmed by 3 bases and J by 0 bases, leaving 11 bases between them. From germline, CDR1 is SEHNR and CDR2 FQNEAQ (reference sequence). The CDR3 spans 15 residues. Here the CDR3 DNA reads TGTGCCAGCAGCTTCAGGGGTACCTTGAACACTGAAGCTTTCTTT. Translated, it gives CASSFRGTLNTEAFF.

V is TRBV27 and J is TRBJ2-7, with 7 bases lining up with TRBD2. The CDR3 is 14 residues long. Germline V gene data show CDR1 as MNHEY and CDR2 as SMNVEV (reference sequence). J was trimmed by 11 bases and V by 7 bases; bases with no gene match: 17. The CDR3 here is CASNPIGEGRGKYF. The CDR3 DNA sequence: TGTGCCAGCAACCCTATTGGGGAGGGACGGGGCAAGTACTTC.

The chain carries TRBV18 and TRBJ2-7; TRBD1 matches 7 bases. CDR3 length: 15 residues. CDR1 and CDR2 (germline): KGHSH, LQKENI. The V segment lost 5 bases and the J segment 4 bases; nucleotides outside the gene matches: 11. In DNA form, the CDR3 reads TGTGCCAGCTCAGCAGCACCGGGACAGACGTACGAGCAGTACTTC. This sequence encodes CASSAAPGQTYEQYF.

The V call is TRBV9, the J call TRBJ2-5, with D possibly matching TRBD2 (5 bases). The germline gives CDR1 SGDLS, CDR2 YYNGEE. The CDR3 contains 13 residues. Trimming took off 0 bases at V and 3 bases at J, with 6 bases between the two ends. The CDR3 protein is CASSVGAEETQYF. The CDR3 DNA reads as TGTGCCAGCAGCGTAGGAGCGGAAGAGACCCAGTACTTC.

CDR3 DNA sequence: TGCAGTGCTAGTGGTCCGGTAGCGGGGGTCAATGAGCAGTTCTTC. Translating it yields CSASGPVAGVNEQFF. V gene TRBV20-1 combines with J gene TRBJ2-1; 9 bases are a match to TRBD2. The germline gives CDR1 DFQATT, CDR2 SNEGSKA (reference sequence). The CDR3 loop spans 15 amino acids. V lost 3 bases, J lost 6 bases, and 9 bases stayed unmatched.

The rearrangement joins TRBV2 to TRBJ1-1; D gene ambiguous. V dropped 0 bases and J dropped 6 bases, with 14 bases sitting between them. Germline V gives CDR1 SNHLY, CDR2 FYNNEI. The CDR3 runs 15 residues. The CDR3 here is CASSEAWRLLPEAFF. DNA of the CDR3: TGTGCCAGCAGTGAAGCGTGGCGGCTTCTCCCTGAAGCTTTCTTT.